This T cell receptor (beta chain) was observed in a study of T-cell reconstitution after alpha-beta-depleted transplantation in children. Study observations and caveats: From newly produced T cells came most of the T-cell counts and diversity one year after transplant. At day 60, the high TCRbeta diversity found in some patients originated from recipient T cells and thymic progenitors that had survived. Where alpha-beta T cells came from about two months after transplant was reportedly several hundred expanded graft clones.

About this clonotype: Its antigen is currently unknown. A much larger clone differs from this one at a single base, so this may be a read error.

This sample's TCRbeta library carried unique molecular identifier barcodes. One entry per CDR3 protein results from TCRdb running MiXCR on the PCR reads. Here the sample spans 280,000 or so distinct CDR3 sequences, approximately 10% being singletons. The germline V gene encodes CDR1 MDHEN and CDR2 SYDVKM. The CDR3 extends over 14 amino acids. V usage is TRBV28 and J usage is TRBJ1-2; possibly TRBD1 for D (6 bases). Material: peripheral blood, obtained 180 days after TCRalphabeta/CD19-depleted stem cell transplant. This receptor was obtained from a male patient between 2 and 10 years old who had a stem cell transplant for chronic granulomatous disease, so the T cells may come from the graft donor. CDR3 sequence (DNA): TGTGCCAGCAGCCCACAGGACAGATACTATGGCGACACCTTC. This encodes CASSPQDRYYGDTF.